This T cell receptor beta chain is from a study of T-cell memory formation after mild COVID-19. Study-level points and caveats: Clones shrinking between day 15 and 85 showed a balanced CD4/CD8 split, and those that grew later tilted toward CD4+.

CDR3 size: 15 residues. Looked up from germline, CDR1 is LGHDT and CDR2 is YNNKEL (reference sequence). V dropped 2 bases and J dropped 7 bases, with 17 bases sitting between them. Only a few counts were recorded for this clonotype. Its antigen remains unknown. TCRdb reprocessed the 5' RACE reads via MiXCR and lists one record per CDR3 protein. The sample lists just under 150,000 distinct CDR3 sequences, roughly 19% occurring once. The rearrangement joins TRBV3-1 to TRBJ2-5; D is possibly TRBD1 (6 bases). This clonotype was sampled from an adult woman who had mild COVID-19 (a few samples of this study predate the infection). Cell type and time point are not known. The sequenced material came from PBMCs or a T cell subset sorted from them (not recorded which). The CDR3 nucleotides are TGTGCCAGCAGCCAACGCTCGACAGGCCGGGCGACCCAGTACTTC. Translated: CASSQRSTGRATQYF.